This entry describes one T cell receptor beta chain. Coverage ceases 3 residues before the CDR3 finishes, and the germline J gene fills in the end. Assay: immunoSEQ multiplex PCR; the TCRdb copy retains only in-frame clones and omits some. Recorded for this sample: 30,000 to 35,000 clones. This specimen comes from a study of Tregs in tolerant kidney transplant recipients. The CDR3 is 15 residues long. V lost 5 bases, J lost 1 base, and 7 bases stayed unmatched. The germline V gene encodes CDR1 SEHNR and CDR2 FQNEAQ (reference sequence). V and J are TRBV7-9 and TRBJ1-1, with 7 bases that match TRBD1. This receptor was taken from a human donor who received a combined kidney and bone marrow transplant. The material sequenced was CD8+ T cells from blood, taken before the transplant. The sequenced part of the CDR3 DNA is TGTGCCAGCAGCCCCCCGGACAGGAAGAACACTGAA. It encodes CASSPPDRKNTE. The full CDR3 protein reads CASSPPDRKNTEAFF. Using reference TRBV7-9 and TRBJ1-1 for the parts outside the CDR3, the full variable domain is DTGVSQNPRHKITKRGQNVTFRCDPISEHNRLYWYRQTLGQGPEFLTYFQNEAQLEKSRLLSDRFSAERPKGSFSTLEIQRTEQGDSAMYLCASSPPDRKNTEAFFGQGTRLTVV.